This T cell receptor beta chain stems from a study of blood T cell repertoires in COVID-19. Per the original data handling: Scientists estimated how many nucleated cells there were by amplifying reference gene primers. Profiled with immunoSEQ multiplex PCR; TCRdb holds only in-frame clones, not every one. V, J and clone size reflect that table, while D and trimming were determined from the DNA. The data contain about 250,000 clones, 65% to 90% of them seen just once; the ten biggest clones take up approximately 8.6%. The CDR3 sequence is 14 residues long. Germline CDR1 is LGHNA and CDR2 is YSLEER. V lost 5 bases and J lost 4; bases outside the gene matches: 4. Participants spanned ages about 18 to 90 years and resided in 24 US areas.

The gene calls are TRBV4-3 and TRBJ2-1; 8 nucleotides align to TRBD2. The material sequenced was PBMCs or T cells enriched from blood (not recorded which). The receptor was derived from a woman between 45 and 60 years old with acute COVID-19. In nucleotides, the CDR3 is TGCGCCAGCAGCGGGGCGGGGGGATACAATGAGCAGTTCTTC. Translated: CASSGAGGYNEQFF.